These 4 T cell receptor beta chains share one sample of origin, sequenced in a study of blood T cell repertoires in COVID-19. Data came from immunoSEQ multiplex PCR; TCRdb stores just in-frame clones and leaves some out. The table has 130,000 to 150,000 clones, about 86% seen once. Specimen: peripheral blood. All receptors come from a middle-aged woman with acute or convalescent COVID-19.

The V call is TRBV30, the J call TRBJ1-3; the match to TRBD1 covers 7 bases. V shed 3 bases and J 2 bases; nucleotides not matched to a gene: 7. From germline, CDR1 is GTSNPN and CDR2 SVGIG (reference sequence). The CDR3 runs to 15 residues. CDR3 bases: TGTGCCTGGAGGAGACAGGGTCTGACTGGAAACACCATATATTTT. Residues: CAWRRQGLTGNTIYF.

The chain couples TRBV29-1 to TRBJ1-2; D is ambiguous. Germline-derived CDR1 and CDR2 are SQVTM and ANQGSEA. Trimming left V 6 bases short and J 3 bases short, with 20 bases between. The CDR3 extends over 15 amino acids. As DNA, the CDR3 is TGCAGCGTATCCCAGCGCCTCAGAAGTGACTATGGCTACACCTTC. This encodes CSVSQRLRSDYGYTF.

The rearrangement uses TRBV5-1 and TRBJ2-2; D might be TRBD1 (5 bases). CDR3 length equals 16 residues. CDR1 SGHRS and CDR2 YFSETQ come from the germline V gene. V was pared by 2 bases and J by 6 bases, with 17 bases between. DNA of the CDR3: TGCGCCAGCAGCTTCCAGGGTCTGGGGTACGCCGGGGAGCTGTTTTTT. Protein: CASSFQGLGYAGELFF.

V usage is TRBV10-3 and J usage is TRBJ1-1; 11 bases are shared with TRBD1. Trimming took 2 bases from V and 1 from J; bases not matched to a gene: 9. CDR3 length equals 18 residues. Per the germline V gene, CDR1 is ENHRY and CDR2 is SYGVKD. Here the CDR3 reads CAISEGVWTGGTNTEAFF. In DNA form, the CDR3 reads TGTGCCATCAGTGAGGGGGTTTGGACAGGGGGCACGAACACTGAAGCTTTCTTT.